The 22 T cell receptor beta chains listed next were all sequenced from one sample in a study of OX40 agonist ivuxolimab in advanced cancers. Generated by immunoSEQ multiplex PCR, the TCRdb table keeps only in-frame clones and is missing some. The sample carries fewer than 120,000 clones, approximately 90% recorded once. This sample comprised CD4+ or CD8+ T cells sorted from blood, obtained in a trial of the OX40 agonist ivuxolimab. The receptors shown here come from an adult with an advanced solid tumor such as melanoma, head and neck, liver or kidney cancer.

The V and J genes are TRBV27 and TRBJ2-6; D call uncertain. V was cut by 8 bases and J by 2 bases, with 7 bases left in between. The CDR3 loop spans 13 amino acids. CDR1 and CDR2 (germline): MNHEY, SMNVEV (reference sequence). The CDR3 nucleotides read TGTGCCAGCCAACCAGCTGGGGCCAACGTCCTGACTTTC. It specifies CASQPAGANVLTF.

This chain connects TRBV29-1 to TRBJ1-4, with a tentative D call TRBD1 (6 bases). V gave up 7 bases and J gave up 7 bases, with 19 bases separating them. Germline-derived CDR1 and CDR2 are SQVTM and ANQGSEA. This CDR3 comprises 14 residues. As DNA, the CDR3 is TGCAGCGCCCGTGTGACAGGTGATTCTGAAAAACTGTTTTTT. Its translation: CSARVTGDSEKLFF.

V is TRBV27 and J is TRBJ2-5, with a tentative D call TRBD2 (5 bases). Trimming pared 4 bases from V and 6 bases from J, leaving 12 bases between. Germline V gene lookup returns CDR1 MNHEY and CDR2 SMNVEV (reference sequence). The CDR3 spans 13 residues. This chain's CDR3 is CASSSGLPQTQYF. Here the CDR3 DNA reads TGTGCCAGCAGTTCCGGACTCCCGCAGACCCAGTACTTC.

The V and J genes are TRBV9 and TRBJ1-1; possible D gene TRBD1, 6 bases. This CDR3 region has 16 residues. The germline V and J ends were trimmed by 3 bases and 4 bases, with 19 bases remaining between them. Germline V gives CDR1 SGDLS, CDR2 YYNGEE. The CDR3: CASSAGTSFWGTEAFF. The CDR3 nucleotides read TGTGCCAGCAGCGCCGGGACAAGCTTTTGGGGCACTGAAGCTTTCTTT.

This rearrangement joins TRBV7-9 to TRBJ1-1; D remains ambiguous. CDR3 length: 14 residues. Trimming removed 5 bases at V and 0 bases at J, with 10 bases between. Per germline, CDR1 SEHNR and CDR2 FQNEAQ (reference sequence). CDR3 region: CASSRHQLNTEAFF. The CDR3 DNA is TGTGCCAGCAGCCGCCATCAATTGAACACTGAAGCTTTCTTT.

The J gene is TRBJ1-1, the V gene TRBV28; no clear D gene. The germline CDR1 and CDR2 sequences are MDHEN and SYDVKM. Trimming cost V 6 bases and J 3 bases, with 8 bases left between them. The CDR3 loop spans 12 amino acids. The CDR3 DNA is TGTGCCAGCAGGCCCGGACACACTGAAGCTTTCTTT. This gives the protein CASRPGHTEAFF.

In regard to this clone: Other nucleotide sequences from this sample produce the same CDR3. The genes are TRBV9 and TRBJ2-5; 8 bases agree with TRBD2. V was pared by 1 base and J by 4 bases, with 3 bases of the junction left unmatched. The V gene's germline CDR1 is SGDLS and CDR2 YYNGEE. The CDR3 has 14 residues. CDR3 amino acids: CASSVTLAGETQYF. The CDR3 DNA follows: TGTGCCAGCAGCGTAACGCTAGCGGGAGAGACCCAGTACTTC. The full variable domain, rest sourced from reference TRBV9 and TRBJ2-5, is DSGVTQTPKHLITATGQRVTLRCSPRSGDLSVYWYQQSLDQGLQFLIQYYNGEERAKGNILERFSAQQFPDLHSELNLSSLELGDSALYFCASSVTLAGETQYFGPGTRLLVL.

The chain recombines TRBV19 with TRBJ2-5, with a possible D match to TRBD1 (5 bases). The CDR3 is 17 residues long. The ends were cut back, 3 bases at V and 2 bases at J, with 19 bases in the middle. CDR1 and CDR2 (germline): LNHDA, SQIVND (reference sequence). The CDR3: CASSIRIGATLQETQYF. Here the CDR3 DNA reads TGTGCCAGTAGTATTAGAATAGGGGCGACTCTGCAAGAGACCCAGTACTTC.

The chain carries TRBV7-6 and TRBJ2-3, with 7 bases that match TRBD2. The CDR3 is 17 residues long. Trimming took 6 bases from V and 2 from J; bases not matched to a gene: 14. Germline CDR1 reads SGHVS; CDR2 reads FNYEAQ. The CDR3 nucleotides are TGTGCCAGCAGGGGAACCGGGACTAACGGAGACACAGATACGCAGTATTTT. This sequence encodes CASRGTGTNGDTDTQYF. The complete variable domain, with remaining parts taken from reference TRBV7-6 and TRBJ2-3, reads GAGVSQSPRYKVTKRGQDVALRCDPISGHVSLYWYRQALGQGPEFLTYFNYEAQQDKSGLPNDRFSAERPEGSISTLTIQRTEQRDSAMYRCASRGTGTNGDTDTQYFGPGTRLTVL.

The rearrangement links TRBV15 to TRBJ1-3; D is unresolved. This CDR3 contains 15 residues. In germline, CDR1 is LNHNV, CDR2 YYDKDF (reference sequence). V gave up 0 bases and J gave up 0 bases, with 6 bases separating them. The CDR3 protein is CATSRDVRSGNTIYF. The CDR3, as DNA: TGTGCCACCAGCAGAGATGTCCGCTCTGGAAACACCATATATTTT.

This clone occurred a few times. This chain joins TRBV7-9 and TRBJ2-1, with a possible D match to TRBD1 (5 bases). The CDR3 is made up of 15 amino acids. Trimming stripped 6 bases from V and 12 bases from J, with 24 bases between. Looked up from germline, CDR1 is SEHNR and CDR2 is FQNEAQ (reference sequence). CDR3 sequence: CASSTLGRLLHAQFF. The CDR3, as DNA: TGTGCCAGCAGTACCCTGGGGCGTCTCCTGCATGCGCAGTTCTTC.

The chain joins TRBV5-5 to TRBJ1-5, with no clear D. V was clipped by 3 bases and J by 0 bases, with 13 bases between them. Germline CDR1 is SGHKS and CDR2 is YYEKEE (reference sequence). The CDR3 has 16 residues. The CDR3 region is CASSWRAGDSNQPQHF. The CDR3 DNA sequence: TGTGCCAGCAGCTGGCGGGCCGGGGATAGCAATCAGCCCCAGCATTTT. The entire variable domain, with the rest obtained from reference TRBV5-5 and TRBJ1-5, is as follows: DAGVTQSPTHLIKTRGQQVTLRCSPISGHKSVSWYQQVLGQGPQFIFQYYEKEERGRGNFPDRFSARQFPNYSSELNVNALLLGDSALYLCASSWRAGDSNQPQHFGDGTRLSIL.

The chain links TRBV27 to TRBJ1-2; 10 nucleotides match TRBD1. The CDR3 length is 15 residues. With 3 bases clipped from V and 2 bases from J, the junction kept 3 bases outside the gene matches. The germline gives CDR1 MNHEY, CDR2 SMNVEV (reference sequence). The CDR3 region has the DNA TGTGCCAGCAGTTTTGGACAGGGGGGGAACTATGGCTACACCTTC. It translates to CASSFGQGGNYGYTF.

The CDR3 coding sequence is TGTGCCAGCATCTTTGGGTACAGGGCTGAAGCCTATGGCTACACCTTC. Its protein product is CASIFGYRAEAYGYTF. V is TRBV5-6 and J is TRBJ1-2; tentatively, D is TRBD1 (6 bases). The CDR3 length is 16 residues. CDR1 is SGHDT, CDR2 YYEEEE, per germline. V was cut by 6 bases and J by 4 bases, with 22 bases left in between.

This clone came up once. J is TRBJ1-4 and V is TRBV19; 8 bases line up with TRBD1. V gave up 4 bases and J gave up 5 bases; unmatched junction bases: 15. Per the germline V gene, CDR1 is LNHDA and CDR2 is SQIVND (reference sequence). The CDR3 consists of 18 residues. The CDR3 DNA reads TGTGCCAGTAGTACCCGCTTTCGTCCCGGACAGGGCAATGAAAAACTGTTTTTT. Translation gives CASSTRFRPGQGNEKLFF.

CDR3 residues: CASHFQERLGQETQYF. CDR3 nucleotide sequence: TGTGCAAGTCACTTCCAAGAGAGATTAGGCCAAGAGACCCAGTACTTC. This chain uses TRBV12-2 with TRBJ2-5. TRBV12-2 counts as a pseudogene. The CDR3 covers 16 residues.

The chain uses TRBV5-1 and TRBJ2-3; possible D gene TRBD2, 6 bases. Germline CDR1 reads SGHRS; CDR2 reads YFSETQ. CDR3 length: 17 residues. The V gene lost 4 bases and the J gene lost 5 bases, with 23 bases spanning the gap. The CDR3 DNA follows: TGCGCCAGCAGCCCGATCCCTAGCGAGAGCGTAGGAGATACGCAGTATTTT. Translated: CASSPIPSESVGDTQYF.

This clone was found once. The V and J genes are TRBV7-9 and TRBJ1-4; 9 bases line up with TRBD1. CDR3 length: 15 amino acids. Germline CDR1 SEHNR, CDR2 FQNEAQ (reference sequence). With 4 bases clipped from V and 8 bases from J, the junction kept 8 bases outside the gene matches. The CDR3 loop is CASSSTGGDWEKLFF. The CDR3 DNA reads as TGTGCCAGCAGCTCTACAGGGGGCGATTGGGAAAAACTGTTTTTT.

The V and J genes are TRBV5-1 and TRBJ2-2, with 8 bases that match TRBD1. Germline V gene sequence: CDR1 SGHRS, CDR2 YFSETQ. The CDR3 has 15 amino acids. Unmatched junction bases numbered 2, after V lost 3 bases and J lost 1 base. The CDR3 sequence: CASSWTGRNTGELFF. CDR3 nucleotide sequence: TGCGCCAGCAGCTGGACAGGGCGGAACACCGGGGAGCTGTTTTTT. Variable domain in full (rest from reference TRBV5-1 and TRBJ2-2): KAGVTQTPRYLIKTRGQQVTLSCSPISGHRSVSWYQQTPGQGLQFLFEYFSETQRNKGNFPGRFSGRQFSNSRSEMNVSTLELGDSALYLCASSWTGRNTGELFFGEGSRLTVL.

This clone has only one observation. The chain carries TRBV18 and TRBJ2-2, with D unclear. Germline V CDR1 and CDR2: KGHSH, LQKENI. This CDR3 is 14 amino acids long. Trimming stripped 6 bases from V and 5 bases from J, with 13 bases between. The CDR3 sequence is CASSQSAETGELFF. For the CDR3, the DNA is TGTGCCAGCTCTCAGTCGGCTGAGACCGGGGAGCTGTTTTTT. Filled out from reference TRBV18 and TRBJ2-2, the complete variable domain reads NAGVMQNPRHLVRRRGQEARLRCSPMKGHSHVYWYRQLPEEGLKFMVYLQKENIIDESGMPKERFSAEFPKEGPSILRIQQVVRGDSAAYFCASSQSAETGELFFGEGSRLTVL.

The chain is built from TRBV27 and TRBJ2-3, with no clear D. The germline V and J ends were trimmed by 0 bases and 9 bases, with 13 bases remaining between them. This CDR3 is 14 amino acids long. CDR1 is MNHEY, CDR2 SMNVEV, per germline (reference sequence). The CDR3: CASSLSQTQETQYF. CDR3 coding DNA: TGTGCCAGCAGTTTATCCCAAACCCAAGAAACGCAGTATTTT.

The rearrangement uses TRBV7-2 and TRBJ2-3; no clear D gene. Trimming removed 1 base from V and 4 bases from J, with 9 bases in between. Germline CDR1 SGHTA, CDR2 FQGNSA. The CDR3 is made up of 14 amino acids. The CDR3 DNA reads as TGTGCCAGCAGCTTAGGGCTAGTTGCAGATACGCAGTATTTT. Its protein product is CASSLGLVADTQYF. Full variable domain (rest looked up from reference TRBV7-2 and TRBJ2-3): GAGVSQSPSNKVTEKGKDVELRCDPISGHTALYWYRQSLGQGLEFLIYFQGNSAPDKSGLPSDRFSAERTGGSVSTLTIQRTQQEDSAVYLCASSLGLVADTQYFGPGTRLTVL.